These 12 T cell receptor beta chains originate from one sample sequenced in a study of identical twins. TCRdb itself ran the 5' RACE reads through MiXCR, one entry per CDR3 protein. This sample has fewer than 900,000 distinct CDR3 sequences; 21% occur once, and the top ten carry around 4.5%. This sample was also put to use in a study of T cells expressing NK-cell markers.

The sequenced material came from PBMCs. These receptors all come from a woman in her late teens or twenties in good health.

This clonotype showed up many times. The chain couples TRBV12-3 or TRBV12-4 to TRBJ1-3; TRBD1 agrees at 7 bases. The CDR3 extends over 14 amino acids. V shed 6 bases, J shed 4 bases, and the junction held 6 bases outside the gene matches. CDR3 bases: TGTGCCAGCAGCGTGGGACAGCGAGGAAACACCATATATTTT. It codes for CASSVGQRGNTIYF.

CDR3 amino acids: CASSGTSGRNTQYF. DNA of the CDR3: TGCGCCAGCTCCGGGACTAGCGGGAGAAATACGCAGTATTTT. This rearrangement joins TRBV5-1 to TRBJ2-3, with 14 bases matching TRBD2. The V and J ends lost 7 bases and 7 bases, in that order; junction bases with no gene match: 5. Germline V gene data show CDR1 as SGHRS and CDR2 as YFSETQ. The CDR3 has 14 amino acids.

This clonotype was counted at least ten times. The V call is TRBV5-6, the J call TRBJ2-7; 9 bases map to TRBD1. Germline CDR1 and CDR2: SGHDT and YYEEEE. Unmatched junction bases numbered 5, after V lost 4 bases and J lost 6 bases. This CDR3 has 13 amino acids. The CDR3 DNA is TGTGCCAGCAGCCCGGGGACAGGGCTCGAGCAGTACTTC. This translates into CASSPGTGLEQYF. The full variable domain, with the rest looked up from reference TRBV5-6 and TRBJ2-7, is DAGVTQSPTHLIKTRGQQVTLRCSPKSGHDTVSWYQQALGQGPQFIFQYYEEEERQRGNFPDRFSGHQFPNYSSELNVNALLLGDSALYLCASSPGTGLEQYFGPGTRLTVT.

This clonotype appeared a few times. V usage is TRBV20-1 and J usage is TRBJ2-1; 10 bases map to TRBD2. Trimming removed 0 bases from V and 15 bases from J; junction bases left unmatched: 2. CDR3 length: 11 amino acids. CDR1 is DFQATT, CDR2 SNEGSKA, per germline (reference sequence). CDR3 coding DNA: TGCAGTGCTAGAGAGGCTAGCGGGGGGTTCTTC. Translating it yields CSAREASGGFF.

The V gene is TRBV3-1, the J gene TRBJ1-6; 8 bases are a match to TRBD1. The CDR3 spans 14 residues. The trim removed 4 bases at V and 10 bases at J, leaving 6 bases unmatched. Germline V lookup: CDR1 LGHDT, CDR2 YNNKEL (reference sequence). The DNA for the CDR3 is TGTGCCAGCAGCCCCAGGGGGCGCCGATCACCCCTCCACTTT. It codes for CASSPRGRRSPLHF.

The table lists this clonotype with a few counts. The chain is built from TRBV12-3 or TRBV12-4 and TRBJ2-6; possibly TRBD1 or TRBD2 for D (5 bases each). V was trimmed by 2 bases and J by 4 bases, leaving 6 bases between them. CDR3 length: 14 residues. In nucleotides, the CDR3 is TGTGCCAGCAGTTTATGGGGGGGGGCCAACGTCCTGACTTTC. Translation: CASSLWGGANVLTF.

This clonotype came up many times. The V and J genes are TRBV7-4 and TRBJ2-5, with D possibly being TRBD1 or TRBD2 (5 bases each). The CDR3 sequence is 16 residues long. Germline-derived CDR1 and CDR2 are SGHVT and SQSDAQ. V was pared by 7 bases and J by 4 bases, with 22 bases between. Written as DNA, the CDR3 is TGTGCCAGCACCTCCCGGGACCGGCGGAATAGAGAGACCCAGTACTTC. It is translated as CASTSRDRRNRETQYF.

This clonotype was seen many times. The chain links TRBV10-3 to TRBJ1-5; tentatively, D is TRBD1 (5 bases). This CDR3 has 13 residues. CDR1 and CDR2 (germline): ENHRY, SYGVKD. Trimming removed 10 bases at V and 5 bases at J, with 15 bases between. CDR3 protein: CATGRALDQPQHF. The CDR3 nucleotides read TGTGCCACCGGCAGGGCTCTAGATCAGCCCCAGCATTTT.

There are many counts of this clonotype. The J gene is TRBJ2-1, the V gene TRBV20-1, with D possibly matching TRBD2 (7 bases). Germline V gene sequence: CDR1 DFQATT, CDR2 SNEGSKA (reference sequence). The CDR3 loop spans 14 amino acids. V was cut by 6 bases and J by 6 bases, with 18 bases left in between. The CDR3 coding sequence is TGCAGTGCCCACCGGGGGGCCCGGGGCAATGAGCAGTTCTTC. Amino acid sequence: CSAHRGARGNEQFF.

This chain joins TRBV27 and TRBJ2-6; 8 bases fit TRBD2. Per germline, CDR1 MNHEY and CDR2 SMNVEV (reference sequence). This CDR3 has 19 amino acids. Unmatched junction bases numbered 14, after V lost 5 bases and J lost 2 bases. CDR3: CASSPRWFSGTTGANVLTF. CDR3 DNA sequence: TGTGCCAGCAGTCCCCGTTGGTTTAGCGGGACTACTGGGGCCAACGTCCTGACTTTC.

The chain carries TRBV11-2 and TRBJ2-7; maybe TRBD1 (5 bases). The V end lost 5 bases, the J end lost 1 base, and 12 bases lay between the germline ends. CDR3 size: 14 residues. Germline V gene lookup returns CDR1 SGHAT and CDR2 FQNNGV. The CDR3 DNA is TGTGCCAGCAGCCCGATGACAGTGTCCTACGAGCAGTACTTC. Translation gives CASSPMTVSYEQYF.

A few counts support this clonotype. The chain carries TRBV12-3 or TRBV12-4 and TRBJ2-7; unclear D gene. Between the trimmed V and J ends, which lost 7 bases and 6 bases, there was a span of 16 bases. The CDR3 sequence is 13 residues long. The DNA for the CDR3 is TGTGCCAGCACCTTAGCCCCCCGGGCCGAGCAGTACTTC. Translation: CASTLAPRAEQYF.